These T cell receptor beta chains were read from a single sample in a study of blood T cell repertoires in COVID-19. The assay was immunoSEQ multiplex PCR, and TCRdb's table has in-frame clones only and misses some. The data hold some 76,000 clones, with 70% to 90% observed a single time. The sample consisted of peripheral blood. The receptor source for this set is a woman aged 55-70 years with acute or convalescent COVID-19. Both conserved end residues are part of each CDR3. A D gene is named only where the DNA matches it firmly. Clone size is stated in some rows and not others, as once, few, many or a class when expanded.

V gene	J gene	D gene	clone size	CDR3 DNA	CDR3 protein
TRBV7-2	TRBJ1-6	-	-	TGTGCCAGCAGCTTAGCGCAAAGGGGTGAAACACCCCTCCACTTT	CASSLAQRGETPLHF
TRBV6-6	TRBJ1-6	TRBD1	few	TGTGCCAGCAGTTACTCGGGGACAGGGGATTCACCCCTCCACTTT	CASSYSGTGDSPLHF
TRBV24-1	TRBJ2-3	TRBD1	-	TGTGCCACCAGTGACCATGGACAGGGGACAGATACGCAGTATTTT	CATSDHGQGTDTQYF
TRBV5-4	TRBJ2-1	-	few	TGTGCCAGCAGCTCATCCCAGGGCCTGACCTACAATGAGCAGTTCTTC	CASSSSQGLTYNEQFF
TRBV5-1	TRBJ1-1	-	-	TGCGCCAGCAGCTCGAACGGGGGGACCACTGAAGCTTTCTTT	CASSSNGGTTEAFF
TRBV24-1	TRBJ2-7	-	-	TGTGCCACCAGTGATAGGGGCGGCCTCGAGCAGTACTTC	CATSDRGGLEQYF
TRBV2	TRBJ2-5	-	many	TGTGCCACAGTACCCAGGGGCTTTGGAGAGACCCAGTACTTC	CATVPRGFGETQYF
TRBV5-4	TRBJ2-3	TRBD1	-	TGTGCCAGCAGCTTGGCCGGGACAGCCACAGATACGCAGTATTTT	CASSLAGTATDTQYF
TRBV28	TRBJ2-1	TRBD1	once	TGTGCCAGCTATTCAGAGACAGGGATATACAATGAGCAGTTCTTC	CASYSETGIYNEQFF
TRBV6-1	TRBJ1-4	-	-	TGTGCCAGCAGTGAACGGGGTGCAACTAATGAAAAACTGTTTTTT	CASSERGATNEKLFF
TRBV4-1	TRBJ2-2	-	-	TGCGCCAGCAGCCAACTGGCTGGGAACACCGGGGAGCTGTTTTTT	CASSQLAGNTGELFF
TRBV5-1	TRBJ2-3	TRBD1	-	TGCGCCAGCAGCTTCGGGGACAGGGGCACAGATACGCAGTATTTT	CASSFGDRGTDTQYF
TRBV5-1	TRBJ2-3	TRBD1	-	TGCGCCAGCAGCTTGCCCTCCGGGACAGGCACAGATACGCAGTATTTT	CASSLPSGTGTDTQYF
TRBV10-1	TRBJ2-1	-	-	TGCGCCAGCAGTGAGTCTGGCAGGGTAAATGAGCAGTTCTTC	CASSESGRVNEQFF
TRBV4-2	TRBJ2-5	TRBD2	-	TGTGCCAGCAGCCAAGACGGGACTAGCGGGGGACATCGGGAGACCCAGTACTTC	CASSQDGTSGGHRETQYF
TRBV5-1	TRBJ1-2	TRBD1	-	TGCGCCAGCAGCTTGGAAGGACAGGGAGATGGCTACACCTTC	CASSLEGQGDGYTF
TRBV15	TRBJ1-6	TRBD1	-	TGTGCCACCAGCGTTCGGGGACAGGGGAATTCACCCCTCCACTTT	CATSVRGQGNSPLHF
TRBV6-6	TRBJ1-1	-	-	TGTGCCAGCAGTTACTCTGTGGACAGTAAGCCTGAAGCTTTCTTT	CASSYSVDSKPEAFF
TRBV6-2/TRBV6-3	TRBJ2-4	-	-	TGTGCCAGCAGTTACTCCCAGATAAACATTCAGTACTTC	CASSYSQINIQYF
TRBV15	TRBJ1-6	TRBD1	-	TGTGCCACCAGCAGAGGACAGGGGGCGAGGGAATCACCCCTCCACTTT	CATSRGQGARESPLHF
TRBV4-1	TRBJ1-1	-	-	TGCGCCAGCAGCCACCAGGGGAAGCGGACTGAAGCTTTCTTT	CASSHQGKRTEAFF
TRBV29-1	TRBJ1-4	TRBD1	-	TGCAGCGTTGTGGGACAGGCCAATGAAAAACTGTTTTTT	CSVVGQANEKLFF
TRBV9	TRBJ1-1	-	-	TGTGCCAGCAGCTCAGGGCTGAACACTGAAGCTTTCTTT	CASSSGLNTEAFF
TRBV19	TRBJ2-3	-	-	TGTGCCAGTAGTACCTTCGAAGGGCAGGGTCGCACAGATACGCAGTATTTT	CASSTFEGQGRTDTQYF
TRBV11-2	TRBJ2-3	TRBD2	-	TGTGCCAGCAGCTTAGATCTAGCGGGGACCACAGATACGCAGTATTTT	CASSLDLAGTTDTQYF
TRBV28	TRBJ1-2	-	-	TGTGCCAGCAGTTCGGGACAAGAAAACTATGGCTACACCTTC	CASSSGQENYGYTF
TRBV20-1	TRBJ1-6	-	-	TGCAGTGCTAGTAGAGGGGAGGAAGGTTCACCCCTCCACTTT	CSASRGEEGSPLHF
TRBV10-3	TRBJ1-2	-	-	TGTGCCATCAGTGATCAGACAGGCTATAACTATGACGGCTATGGCTACACCTTC	CAISDQTGYNYDGYGYTF
TRBV3-1/TRBV3-2	TRBJ1-1	-	-	TGTGCCAGCAGCCGCGTTGGGGGGGCTGAAGCTTTCTTT	CASSRVGGAEAFF
TRBV30	TRBJ1-5	-	-	TGTGCCTGGAGCGCAGTTACGATCCGCCTAGGTGCCAATCAGCCCCAGCATTTT	CAWSAVTIRLGANQPQHF
TRBV7-8	TRBJ2-1	TRBD1	-	TGTGCCAGCAGACCGACAGGGGGGACGCTCGGTGAGCAGTTCTTC	CASRPTGGTLGEQFF
TRBV7-2	TRBJ2-3	TRBD1	-	TGTGCCAGCAGCTTCGGGACAGCGGATACGCAGTATTTT	CASSFGTADTQYF
TRBV6-5	TRBJ2-5	-	-	TGTGCCAGCCGCTCTCCGAGGGAGACCCAGTACTTC	CASRSPRETQYF
TRBV5-4	TRBJ2-1	-	-	TGTGCCAGCAGCTTGAATTCCGGGACTTACAATGAGCAGTTCTTC	CASSLNSGTYNEQFF
TRBV27	TRBJ2-3	-	-	TGTGCCAGCAGGTCCCTCAGCACAGATACGCAGTATTTT	CASRSLSTDTQYF
TRBV6-5	TRBJ1-1	TRBD1	few	TGTGCCAGCAGTCACCGGACAGGAGGGAACACTGAAGCTTTCTTT	CASSHRTGGNTEAFF
TRBV4-3	TRBJ2-3	TRBD1	once	TGCGCCAGCAGCCAAGAGGCCAGGGGGAATACGCAGTATTTT	CASSQEARGNTQYF
TRBV19	TRBJ1-1	-	-	TGTGCCAGTAGTATATATTCCCAACGGACTGAAGCTTTCTTT	CASSIYSQRTEAFF
TRBV5-1	TRBJ1-5	TRBD1	-	TGCGCCAGCAGCTTAGGGACAGGGGGTCAGCCCCAGCATTTT	CASSLGTGGQPQHF
TRBV7-2	TRBJ2-5	TRBD2	-	TGTGCCAGCAGCTTAGCTAGTAGCGGGGGGCAGGAGACCCAGTACTTC	CASSLASSGGQETQYF
TRBV11-2	TRBJ2-7	TRBD2	-	TGTGCCAGCAGCCTAAGCGGGGGCCTTTCCTACGAGCAGTACTTC	CASSLSGGLSYEQYF
TRBV7-2	TRBJ1-1	-	-	TGTGCCAGCAGCTTAGACTTTGGCAGGCTGAGTTTT	CASSLDFGRLSF
TRBV6-1	TRBJ2-1	TRBD2	once	TGTGCCAGCAGTGAAATCGGGCTAGCGGGGGGGCGTGGCTATGAGCAGTTCTTC	CASSEIGLAGGRGYEQFF
TRBV4-1	TRBJ1-6	-	once	TGCGCCAGCAGCCCATCGGTCTCGGGGTTAGAGTCACCCCTCCACTTT	CASSPSVSGLESPLHF
TRBV19	TRBJ1-1	TRBD1	-	TGTGCCAGTAGTTTCCGGACAGGGTGGGCCACTGAAGCTTTCTTT	CASSFRTGWATEAFF
TRBV5-5	TRBJ1-3	-	-	TGTGCCAGCAGCTTGGTTATCCCAGGGACAACTGGAAACACCATATATTTT	CASSLVIPGTTGNTIYF
TRBV10-2	TRBJ1-6	-	-	TGCGCCAGCAGTGAATTTACAGCCTACTATAATTCACCCCTCCACTTT	CASSEFTAYYNSPLHF
TRBV29-1	TRBJ1-2	-	few	TGCAGCGTTTTGGTCAGCGCCAGCTACACCTTC	CSVLVSASYTF
TRBV6-2/TRBV6-3	TRBJ1-2	-	few	TGTGCCAGCAGTCTCCGGGACACCTCTAACTATGGCTACACCTTC	CASSLRDTSNYGYTF